This T cell receptor (beta chain) stems from a study of radiation and T cells in renal cell carcinoma. Findings and caveats of the study: Top tumor clonotypes rose in blood 2 weeks post-radiation, then contracted. No pretreatment tumor biopsies were available for baseline clonotypes.

The CDR3 runs to 13 residues. Trimming took 5 bases from V and 1 from J, leaving 9 bases between them. Per germline, CDR1 SGHRS and CDR2 YFSETQ. Notes on this clone: Its target is not known.

The assay was immunoSEQ multiplex PCR, and TCRdb's table has in-frame clones only and misses some. The table has tens of thousands of clones, more than 65% seen once. Time point of the sample: blood 4 weeks post-SBRT, at nephrectomy. Treatment here: 15 Gy SBRT to primary tumor, nephrectomy 4 weeks later. Blood was sampled at baseline, 2 weeks and 4 weeks after SBRT. This renal cell carcinoma was of the clear cell type. The chain couples TRBV5-1 to TRBJ1-1; D is uncertain. This sequence originates from a man aged 55 to 70 with renal cell carcinoma. The source material was blood, sampled from a patient whose treatment included radiotherapy and nephrectomy. CDR3 region: CASSMGPNTEAFF. The CDR3 DNA is TGCGCCAGCAGTATGGGCCCGAACACTGAAGCTTTCTTT.